A selection of T cell receptor beta chains follows, all from one sample in a study of blood T cell repertoires in COVID-19. Sequenced by immunoSEQ multiplex PCR; TCRdb stores in-frame clones only, minus some. The data contain some 260,000 clones, roughly 80% of them singletons. The sequenced sample consisted of PBMCs or T cells enriched from blood (not recorded which). All receptors derive from a man aged 25-45 years with acute COVID-19. CDR3s include the opening cysteine and the closing phenylalanine or tryptophan. A D gene is named only where the DNA matches it firmly. Clone size is given for some rows only: seen once, a few or many times, or a class if the clone is expanded.

v_gene: TRBV28; d_gene: .; j_gene: TRBJ1-1; abundance: .; CDR3nt: TGTGCCAGCTCTCCCCCGATGGCAGAAGCTTTCTTT; CDR3aa: CASSPPMAEAFF
v_gene: TRBV5-4; d_gene: .; j_gene: TRBJ1-2; abundance: .; CDR3nt: TGTGCCAGCAGCTTGCAAGGGGCGCAAGGCTACACCTTC; CDR3aa: CASSLQGAQGYTF
v_gene: TRBV2; d_gene: TRBD2; j_gene: TRBJ2-3; abundance: .; CDR3nt: TGTGCCAGCTGCCTAGCGGGGAGGTCAGATACGCAGTATTTT; CDR3aa: CASCLAGRSDTQYF
v_gene: TRBV9; d_gene: TRBD2; j_gene: TRBJ2-1; abundance: .; CDR3nt: TGTGCCAGCAGCGCACAGATAGCGGGAAGACGCTACAATGAGCAGTTCTTC; CDR3aa: CASSAQIAGRRYNEQFF
v_gene: TRBV7-9; d_gene: .; j_gene: TRBJ2-1; abundance: once; CDR3nt: TGTGCCAGCACTCGCCGCGATGAGCAGTTCTTC; CDR3aa: CASTRRDEQFF
v_gene: TRBV7-2; d_gene: .; j_gene: TRBJ1-1; abundance: few; CDR3nt: TGTGCCAGCAGCGCCCATAGGGGCACTGAAGCTTTCTTT; CDR3aa: CASSAHRGTEAFF
v_gene: TRBV11-3; d_gene: TRBD1; j_gene: TRBJ1-1; abundance: .; CDR3nt: TGTGCCAGCAGCCCGGGGACAGGGGGGAAAACTTTCTTT; CDR3aa: CASSPGTGGKTFF
v_gene: TRBV20-1; d_gene: .; j_gene: TRBJ1-3; abundance: .; CDR3nt: TGCAGTGCTATCACTGGAAACACCATATATTTT; CDR3aa: CSAITGNTIYF
v_gene: TRBV5-6; d_gene: TRBD1; j_gene: TRBJ2-3; abundance: .; CDR3nt: TGTGCCAGCAGCCGGGGACAGGTTACGCAGTATTTT; CDR3aa: CASSRGQVTQYF
v_gene: TRBV4-1; d_gene: TRBD1; j_gene: TRBJ1-2; abundance: .; CDR3nt: TGCGCCAGCAGCCAAGGGCCGGGACAGGGCGTAGGGAACTTC; CDR3aa: CASSQGPGQGVGNF
v_gene: TRBV6-2/TRBV6-3; d_gene: .; j_gene: TRBJ2-6; abundance: many; CDR3nt: TGTGCCAGCAGTTCAGGACTATCTGGGGCCAACGTCCTGACTTTC; CDR3aa: CASSSGLSGANVLTF
v_gene: TRBV28; d_gene: .; j_gene: TRBJ1-2; abundance: .; CDR3nt: TGTGCCAGCAGCCCCGCCCGGGCAGGGATGTTTTTTCATGGCTACACCTTC; CDR3aa: CASSPARAGMFFHGYTF
v_gene: TRBV11-2; d_gene: .; j_gene: TRBJ1-3; abundance: few; CDR3nt: TGTGCCAGCACCCACGGTCGCCAAAGATCGGGAAACACCATATATTTT; CDR3aa: CASTHGRQRSGNTIYF
v_gene: TRBV15; d_gene: TRBD2; j_gene: TRBJ2-1; abundance: .; CDR3nt: TGTGCCACCAGCAGGTACACAGCGGGAGGCTACAATGAGCAGTTCTTC; CDR3aa: CATSRYTAGGYNEQFF